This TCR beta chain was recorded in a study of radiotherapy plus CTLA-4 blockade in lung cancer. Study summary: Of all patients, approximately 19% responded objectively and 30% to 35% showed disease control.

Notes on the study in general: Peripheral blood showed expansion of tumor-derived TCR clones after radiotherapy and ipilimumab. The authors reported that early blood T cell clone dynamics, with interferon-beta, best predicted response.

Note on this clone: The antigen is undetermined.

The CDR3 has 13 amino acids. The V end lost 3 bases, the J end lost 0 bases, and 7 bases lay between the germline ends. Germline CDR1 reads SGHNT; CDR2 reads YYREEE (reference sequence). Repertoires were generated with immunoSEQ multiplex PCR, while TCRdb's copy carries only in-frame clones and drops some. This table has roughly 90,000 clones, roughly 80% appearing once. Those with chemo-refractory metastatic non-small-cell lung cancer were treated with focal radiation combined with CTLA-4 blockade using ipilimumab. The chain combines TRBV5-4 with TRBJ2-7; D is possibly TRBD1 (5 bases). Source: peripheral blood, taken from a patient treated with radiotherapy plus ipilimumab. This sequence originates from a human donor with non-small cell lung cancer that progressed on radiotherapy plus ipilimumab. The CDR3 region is CASSYDSSYEQYF. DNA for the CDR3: TGTGCCAGCAGCTACGACAGCTCCTACGAGCAGTACTTC.